The 31 T cell receptor beta chains below all came from one sample that was sequenced in a study of blood T cell repertoires in COVID-19. Here immunoSEQ multiplex PCR was the method, and the copy in TCRdb shows in-frame clones only, minus some. The data hold about 300,000 clones, with about four fifths observed a single time. Sequencing input: peripheral blood. The receptor set was obtained from a woman in her forties or fifties who had recovered from COVID-19.

The chain carries TRBV6-5 and TRBJ1-3; 7 bases are shared with TRBD1. Germline CDR1 and CDR2: MNHEY and SVGAGI. V trimming: 7 bases; J trimming: 4 bases; junction bases outside the gene matches: 10. CDR3 size: 15 residues. CDR3 residues: CASTRGTEAGNTIYF. The CDR3 region has the DNA TGTGCCAGCACCCGGGGGACAGAGGCCGGAAACACCATATATTTT.

This CDR3 reads CASSLPGTGLYGYTF. The CDR3 nucleotides read TGTGCCAGCTCACTTCCTGGGACAGGACTCTATGGCTACACCTTC. This chain uses TRBV18 with TRBJ1-2; 8 bases match TRBD1. This CDR3 region has 15 residues. Losses at the gene ends were 4 bases for V and 4 bases for J; bases not matched to a gene: 8. CDR1 is KGHSH and CDR2 is LQKENI in the germline V gene.

The CDR3, as DNA: TGTGCCAGCAGCCCCTCTATGAGCGCAGATACGCAGTATTTT. Residues: CASSPSMSADTQYF. V usage is TRBV7-3 and J usage is TRBJ2-3; D gene ambiguous. The CDR3 contains 14 residues. From germline, CDR1 is SGHTA and CDR2 FQGTGA. V was trimmed by 5 bases and J by 4 bases, leaving 13 bases between them.

The genes are TRBV7-2 and TRBJ1-6, with D perhaps TRBD1 (5 bases). This CDR3 has 18 residues. The V end was cut by 5 bases, the J end by 4 bases, with 21 bases between. The germline V gene encodes CDR1 SGHTA and CDR2 FQGNSA. The CDR3 loop reads CASSPWMGRVGYNSPLHF. The CDR3 DNA sequence: TGTGCCAGCAGCCCGTGGATGGGCAGGGTGGGGTATAATTCACCCCTCCACTTT.

V usage is TRBV28 and J usage is TRBJ1-6; TRBD1 is a possible D gene (6 bases). With 6 bases removed from V and 11 bases from J, the gap between germline ends came to 11 bases. The germline CDR1 and CDR2 sequences are MDHEN and SYDVKM. The CDR3 consists of 12 residues. Written as DNA, the CDR3 is TGTGCCAGCAGCACAGGGTTTCCACCCCTCCACTTT. It specifies CASSTGFPPLHF. Supplemented by reference TRBV28 and TRBJ1-6, the full variable domain reads DVKVTQSSRYLVKRTGEKVFLECVQDMDHENMFWYRQDPGLGLRLIYFSYDVKMKEKGDIPEGYSVSREKKERFSLILESASTNQTSMYLCASSTGFPPLHFGNGTRLTVT.

The chain carries TRBV2 and TRBJ2-7; D is uncertain. With 4 bases removed from V and 0 bases from J, the gap between germline ends came to 10 bases. The CDR3 contains 14 residues. The germline V gene encodes CDR1 SNHLY and CDR2 FYNNEI. The chain's CDR3 is CASSAQISSYEQYF. CDR3 coding DNA: TGTGCCAGCAGTGCTCAGATCAGCTCCTACGAGCAGTACTTC.

This clone has a handful of counts. The CDR3 region is CATSTGPGNTIYF. CDR3 nucleotides: TGTGCCACCTCGACAGGGCCTGGAAACACCATATATTTT. The chain combines TRBV24-1 with TRBJ1-3; the match to TRBD1 covers 7 bases. Looked up from germline, CDR1 is KGHDR and CDR2 is SFDVKD. The CDR3 consists of 13 residues. With 9 bases clipped from V and 2 bases from J, the junction kept 3 bases outside the gene matches.

This chain uses TRBV27 with TRBJ2-7; 7 bases fit TRBD1. The J segment lost 3 bases and the V segment lost 5 bases, leaving 7 bases of the junction unmatched. The CDR3 runs 14 residues. Germline CDR1 reads MNHEY; CDR2 reads SMNVEV (reference sequence). The CDR3 DNA reads TGTGCCAGCAGTCCCACAGGGGCGGACTACGAGCAGTACTTC. It is translated as CASSPTGADYEQYF.

Ten or more counts support this clone. The chain carries TRBV28 and TRBJ1-5; D might be TRBD1 (5 bases). Germline V gene data show CDR1 as MDHEN and CDR2 as SYDVKM. The CDR3 sequence is 16 residues long. V was trimmed by 8 bases and J by 0 bases, leaving 17 bases between them. The CDR3 sequence: CASGTSGGGSNQPQHF. The CDR3 DNA sequence: TGTGCCAGCGGGACTTCGGGGGGTGGTAGCAATCAGCCCCAGCATTTT.

The rearrangement joins TRBV14 to TRBJ1-6, with D maybe TRBD1 (6 bases). Deletions cut 1 base from V and 9 bases from J, with 10 bases between. The CDR3 loop spans 14 amino acids. Germline loops: CDR1 SGHDN, CDR2 FVKESK. CDR3 sequence reads: CASSQVGASSPLHF. The CDR3 DNA reads TGTGCCAGCAGCCAAGTGGGGGCTAGTTCACCCCTCCACTTT.

V and J are TRBV27 and TRBJ1-1, with TRBD1 matching over 10 bases. The CDR3 loop spans 17 amino acids. V gave up 4 bases and J gave up 1 base; unmatched junction bases: 9. CDR1 and CDR2 from the germline V gene are MNHEY and SMNVEV (reference sequence). CDR3 region: CASSSGTGELRNTEAFF. CDR3 sequence (DNA): TGTGCCAGCAGTTCCGGGACAGGGGAGTTACGGAACACTGAAGCTTTCTTT.

The V call is TRBV27, the J call TRBJ2-3; the match to TRBD2 covers 11 bases. Germline loops: CDR1 MNHEY, CDR2 SMNVEV (reference sequence). The CDR3 spans 15 residues. Trimming at V came to 2 bases and at J to 11 bases, leaving 9 bases not matched to a gene. CDR3 bases: TGTGCCAGCAGTTTAGGACTAGCGGGCGTTCGACAGCAGTATTTT. Protein product: CASSLGLAGVRQQYF.

This rearrangement joins TRBV9 to TRBJ1-2; TRBD1 aligns across 9 bases. The CDR3 consists of 14 residues. Germline V gives CDR1 SGDLS, CDR2 YYNGEE. V dropped 1 base and J dropped 8; count of bases not matched to a gene: 6. The CDR3 nucleotides are TGTGCCAGCAGCGTATTAGGACAGGGGACAGGCTACACCTTC. Translated: CASSVLGQGTGYTF.

The chain combines TRBV5-1 with TRBJ2-5; TRBD2 agrees at 9 bases. V gave up 4 bases and J gave up 4 bases; unmatched junction bases: 8. Germline V gene lookup returns CDR1 SGHRS and CDR2 YFSETQ. This CDR3 has 15 amino acids. The CDR3 loop reads CASSNPGGGGETQYF. CDR3 sequence (DNA): TGCGCCAGCAGCAACCCCGGCGGGGGGGGAGAGACCCAGTACTTC.

V is TRBV19 and J is TRBJ2-7; TRBD1 matches 8 bases. V gave up 7 bases and J gave up 2 bases; unmatched junction bases: 7. From germline, CDR1 is LNHDA and CDR2 SQIVND (reference sequence). The CDR3 spans 14 residues. The CDR3 here is CASIIGQGTYEQYF. The CDR3, as DNA: TGTGCCAGTATTATCGGACAGGGAACCTACGAGCAGTACTTC.

The genes are TRBV7-2 and TRBJ1-3; unclear D gene. The CDR3 has 14 residues. Germline CDR1 reads SGHTA; CDR2 reads FQGNSA. Between the trimmed V and J ends, which lost 2 bases and 0 bases, there was a span of 5 bases. The CDR3 region has the DNA TGTGCCAGCAGCTTATCTCTCTCTGGAAACACCATATATTTT. Amino acid sequence: CASSLSLSGNTIYF.

The chain couples TRBV5-6 to TRBJ1-1; the match to TRBD1 covers 10 bases. The V and J ends lost 0 bases and 4 bases, in that order; junction bases with no gene match: 3. The CDR3 contains 15 residues. Germline CDR1 reads SGHDT; CDR2 reads YYEEEE. CDR3 nucleotide sequence: TGTGCCAGCAGCTTGGTGGGACAGGGGAGCACTGAAGCTTTCTTT. This gives the protein CASSLVGQGSTEAFF. The full variable domain, its missing parts supplied by reference TRBV5-6 and TRBJ1-1, is DAGVTQSPTHLIKTRGQQVTLRCSPKSGHDTVSWYQQALGQGPQFIFQYYEEEERQRGNFPDRFSGHQFPNYSSELNVNALLLGDSALYLCASSLVGQGSTEAFFGQGTRLTVV.

The chain employs TRBV2 and TRBJ2-3, with TRBD2 matching over 11 bases. The CDR3 totals 16 residues. With 6 bases clipped from V and 6 bases from J, the junction kept 11 bases outside the gene matches. Germline CDR1 and CDR2: SNHLY and FYNNEI. The CDR3 here is CASRALAGASLDTQYF. The CDR3 coding sequence is TGTGCCAGCAGGGCACTAGCGGGGGCCTCCCTTGATACGCAGTATTTT.

The chain links TRBV27 to TRBJ2-7; TRBD2 matches at 11 bases. Germline CDR1 MNHEY, CDR2 SMNVEV (reference sequence). V gave up 5 bases and J gave up 0 bases; unmatched junction bases: 6. This CDR3 region has 16 residues. The CDR3 sequence: CASSPGLAGYSYEQYF. Here the CDR3 DNA reads TGTGCCAGCAGTCCTGGACTAGCGGGTTACTCCTACGAGCAGTACTTC.

The rearrangement links TRBV7-2 to TRBJ2-5, with 9 bases fitting TRBD2. V shed 2 bases and J 1 base; nucleotides not matched to a gene: 5. This CDR3 is built from 16 residues. Germline CDR1 is SGHTA and CDR2 is FQGNSA. The CDR3 DNA is TGTGCCAGCAGCTTATCCAGCGGGGGGTTCCAAGAGACCCAGTACTTC. Protein: CASSLSSGGFQETQYF.

The chain employs TRBV7-3 and TRBJ2-7; possibly TRBD2 for D (5 bases). Germline CDR1 reads SGHTA; CDR2 reads FQGTGA. CDR3 length equals 15 residues. V lost 5 bases and J lost 2, with 16 bases in between. Here the CDR3 DNA reads TGTGCCAGCAGCCTTGAGGCTAGCTTTGCCTACGAGCAGTACTTC. Its translation is CASSLEASFAYEQYF.

V gene TRBV6-5 combines with J gene TRBJ1-2; D is perhaps TRBD1 (5 bases). Looked up from germline, CDR1 is MNHEY and CDR2 is SVGAGI. With 6 bases removed from V and 5 bases from J, the gap between germline ends came to 13 bases. The CDR3 has 13 residues. Here the CDR3 reads CASRNRGPYGYTF. CDR3 DNA: TGTGCCAGCAGAAATAGGGGCCCTTATGGCTACACCTTC.

J is TRBJ1-1 and V is TRBV4-3; D remains unclear. Per germline, CDR1 LGHNA and CDR2 YSLEER. The CDR3 totals 15 residues. V lost 0 bases and J lost 5, with 13 bases in between. In nucleotides, the CDR3 is TGCGCCAGCAGCCAAGAGAGAGGGCTTGGGACTGAAGCTTTCTTT. Amino acids: CASSQERGLGTEAFF.

V is TRBV3-1 (or the pseudogene TRBV3-2) and J is TRBJ2-4, with D possibly matching TRBD2 (5 bases). This CDR3 has 14 residues. In germline, CDR1 is LGHDT, CDR2 YNNKEL (reference sequence). V lost 2 bases to trimming and J lost 4 bases, with 9 bases between them. As DNA, the CDR3 is TGTGCCAGCAGCCAACCAGCGGAGAAAAACATTCAGTACTTC. Protein: CASSQPAEKNIQYF.

This clone occurred many times. The chain recombines TRBV27 with TRBJ2-7, with 7 bases fitting TRBD1. This CDR3 is built from 16 residues. J was trimmed by 0 bases and V by 4 bases; bases with no gene match: 9. Germline CDR1 reads MNHEY; CDR2 reads SMNVEV (reference sequence). In nucleotides, the CDR3 is TGTGCCAGCAGTTCGTTCCCGACAGGGTCCTCCTACGAGCAGTACTTC. Amino acid sequence: CASSSFPTGSSYEQYF.

The chain recombines TRBV10-1 with TRBJ2-7; the D is unclear. This CDR3 region has 20 residues. The V gene's germline CDR1 is WNHNN and CDR2 SYGVQD (reference sequence). Trimming left V 1 base short and J 1 base short, with 26 bases between. The CDR3 is CASSECGWVGYADTSYEQYF. In nucleotides, the CDR3 is TGCGCCAGCAGTGAGTGTGGTTGGGTGGGCTACGCAGATACATCCTACGAGCAGTACTTC.

The gene calls are TRBV28 and TRBJ2-7; weak D call: TRBD2 (5 bases). V gave up 3 bases and J gave up 4 bases, with 13 bases separating them. Germline lookup yields CDR1 MDHEN and CDR2 SYDVKM. CDR3 size: 14 residues. The CDR3 loop is CASSFPLTRYEQYF. The CDR3 DNA reads TGTGCCAGCAGTTTCCCCCTTACTAGGTACGAGCAGTACTTC.

This clone was picked up a small number of times. This chain connects TRBV20-1 to TRBJ2-7; D unresolved. The CDR3 has 11 residues. Germline V lookup: CDR1 DFQATT, CDR2 SNEGSKA (reference sequence). V gave up 0 bases and J gave up 3 bases, with 3 bases separating them. The CDR3, as DNA: TGCAGTGCTAGAGACAACTACGAGCAGTACTTC. Translation: CSARDNYEQYF.

This chain links TRBV7-2 with TRBJ1-3; no definite D call. This CDR3 has 17 residues. The V end lost 1 base, the J end lost 2 bases, and 15 bases lay between the germline ends. CDR1 is SGHTA and CDR2 is FQGNSA in the germline V gene. The CDR3 DNA reads as TGTGCCAGCAGCTTAGTAACATTAGGAGGCACTGGAAACACCATATATTTT. This translates into CASSLVTLGGTGNTIYF. The complete variable domain, with remaining parts taken from reference TRBV7-2 and TRBJ1-3, reads GAGVSQSPSNKVTEKGKDVELRCDPISGHTALYWYRQSLGQGLEFLIYFQGNSAPDKSGLPSDRFSAERTGGSVSTLTIQRTQQEDSAVYLCASSLVTLGGTGNTIYFGEGSWLTVV.

The CDR3 protein is CASSQGVMTVNTEAFF. The CDR3 nucleotides are TGTGCCAGCAGCCAAGGGGTAATGACGGTGAACACTGAAGCTTTCTTT. The chain combines TRBV7-8 with TRBJ1-1, with D perhaps TRBD1 (5 bases). V was clipped by 5 bases and J by 0 bases, with 16 bases between them. The germline V gene has CDR1 SGHVS and CDR2 FQNEAQ. The CDR3 runs to 16 residues.

The chain is built from TRBV5-4 and TRBJ2-5; TRBD2 matches at 7 bases. The germline gives CDR1 SGHNT, CDR2 YYREEE (reference sequence). V trimming: 4 bases; J trimming: 5 bases; junction bases outside the gene matches: 11. This CDR3 spans 15 amino acids. The CDR3 nucleotides read TGTGCCAGCAGCCGCAACGGCGGGAGCGGTGAGACCCAGTACTTC. This sequence encodes CASSRNGGSGETQYF.